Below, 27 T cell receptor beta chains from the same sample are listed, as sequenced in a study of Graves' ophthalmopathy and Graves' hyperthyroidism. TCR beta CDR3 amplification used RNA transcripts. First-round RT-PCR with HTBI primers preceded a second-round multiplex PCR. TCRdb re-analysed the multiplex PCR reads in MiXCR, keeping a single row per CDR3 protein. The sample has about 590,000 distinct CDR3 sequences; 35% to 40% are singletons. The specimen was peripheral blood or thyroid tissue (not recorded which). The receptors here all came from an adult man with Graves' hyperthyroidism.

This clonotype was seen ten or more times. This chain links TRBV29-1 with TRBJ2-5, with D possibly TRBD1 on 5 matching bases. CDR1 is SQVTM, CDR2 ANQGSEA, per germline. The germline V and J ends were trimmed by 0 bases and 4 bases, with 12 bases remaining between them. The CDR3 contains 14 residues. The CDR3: CSVEDGQGGETQYF. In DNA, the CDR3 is TGCAGCGTTGAAGATGGGCAGGGTGGAGAGACCCAGTACTTC.

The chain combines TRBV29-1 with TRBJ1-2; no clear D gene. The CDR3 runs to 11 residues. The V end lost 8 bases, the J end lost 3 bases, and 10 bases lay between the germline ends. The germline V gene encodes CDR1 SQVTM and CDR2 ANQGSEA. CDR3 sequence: CSSLADYGYTF. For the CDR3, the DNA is TGCAGCAGCTTAGCGGACTATGGCTACACCTTC.

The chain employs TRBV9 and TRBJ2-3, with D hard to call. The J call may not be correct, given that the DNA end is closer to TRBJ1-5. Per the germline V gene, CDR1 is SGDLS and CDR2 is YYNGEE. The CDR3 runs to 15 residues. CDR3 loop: CASSAVAGVGDTQHF. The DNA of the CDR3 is TGTGCCAGCAGCGCCGTAGCGGGAGTGGGAGATACGCAGCATTTT.

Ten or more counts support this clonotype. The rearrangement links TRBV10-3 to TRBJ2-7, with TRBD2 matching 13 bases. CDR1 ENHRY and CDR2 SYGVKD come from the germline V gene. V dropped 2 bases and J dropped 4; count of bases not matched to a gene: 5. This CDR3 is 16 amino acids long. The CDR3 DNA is TGTGCCATCAGTGAGGTGGGACTAGCGGGACGGTACGAGCAGTACTTC. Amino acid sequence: CAISEVGLAGRYEQYF.

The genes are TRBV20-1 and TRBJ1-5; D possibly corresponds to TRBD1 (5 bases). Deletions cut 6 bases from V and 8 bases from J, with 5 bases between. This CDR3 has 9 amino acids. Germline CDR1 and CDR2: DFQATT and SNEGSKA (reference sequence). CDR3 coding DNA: TGCAGTGCGACAGAGCCCCAGCATTTT. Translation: CSATEPQHF.

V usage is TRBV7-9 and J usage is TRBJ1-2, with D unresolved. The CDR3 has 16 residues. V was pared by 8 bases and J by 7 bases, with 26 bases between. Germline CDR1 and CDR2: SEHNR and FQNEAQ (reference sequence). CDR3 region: CASSPDRTSEYSGYTF. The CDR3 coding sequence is TGTGCCAGCTCACCAGATCGGACTTCGGAGTATTCTGGCTACACCTTC.

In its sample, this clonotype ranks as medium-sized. CDR3 in DNA: TGCGCCAGCAGCGACAGGGTGTCGGGATCACCCCTCCACTTT. It yields the protein CASSDRVSGSPLHF. The V call is TRBV10-2, the J call TRBJ1-6, with TRBD1 matching 7 bases. J was trimmed by 10 bases and V by 6 bases; bases with no gene match: 9. Looked up from germline, CDR1 is WSHSY and CDR2 is SAAADI. This CDR3 has 14 residues.

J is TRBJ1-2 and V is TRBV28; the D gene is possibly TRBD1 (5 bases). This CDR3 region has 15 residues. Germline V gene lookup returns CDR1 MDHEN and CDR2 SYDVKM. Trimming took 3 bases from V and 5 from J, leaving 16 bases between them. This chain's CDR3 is CASSLLGVQLYGYTF. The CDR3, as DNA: TGTGCCAGCAGTTTGTTGGGGGTACAACTATATGGCTACACCTTC.

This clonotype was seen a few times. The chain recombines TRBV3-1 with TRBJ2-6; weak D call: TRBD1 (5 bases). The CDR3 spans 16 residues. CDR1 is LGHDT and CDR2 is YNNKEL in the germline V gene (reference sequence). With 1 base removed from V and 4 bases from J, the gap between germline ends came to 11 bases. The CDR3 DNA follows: TGTGCCAGCAGCCAAGTAAGGGGTTCCGGGGCCAACGTCCTGACTTTC. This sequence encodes CASSQVRGSGANVLTF.

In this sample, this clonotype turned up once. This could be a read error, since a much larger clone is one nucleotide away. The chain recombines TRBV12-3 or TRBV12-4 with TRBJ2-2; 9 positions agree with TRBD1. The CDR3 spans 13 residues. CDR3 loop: CASSWDRAGELLF. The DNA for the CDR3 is TGTGCCAGCAGTTGGGACAGGGCCGGGGAGCTGCTTTTT.

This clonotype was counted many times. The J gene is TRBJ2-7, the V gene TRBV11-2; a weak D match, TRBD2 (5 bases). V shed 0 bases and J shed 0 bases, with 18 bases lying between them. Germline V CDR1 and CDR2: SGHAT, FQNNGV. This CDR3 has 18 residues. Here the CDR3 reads CASSLDLIRVGGSYEQYF. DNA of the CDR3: TGTGCCAGCAGCTTAGATCTTATACGGGTCGGAGGCTCCTACGAGCAGTACTTC.

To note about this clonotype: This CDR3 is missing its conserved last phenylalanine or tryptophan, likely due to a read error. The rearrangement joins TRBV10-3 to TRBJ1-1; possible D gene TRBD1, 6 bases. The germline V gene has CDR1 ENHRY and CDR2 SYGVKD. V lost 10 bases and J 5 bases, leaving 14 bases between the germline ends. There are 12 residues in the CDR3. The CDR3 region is CASRYRETEAFI. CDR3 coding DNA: TGTGCCAGCAGATACAGGGAAACTGAAGCTTTCATT.

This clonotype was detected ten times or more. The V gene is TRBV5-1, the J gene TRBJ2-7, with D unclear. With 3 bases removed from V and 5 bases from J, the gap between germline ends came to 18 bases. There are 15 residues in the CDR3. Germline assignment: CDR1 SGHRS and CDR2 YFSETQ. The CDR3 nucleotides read TGCGCCAGCAGCTCCGGATGGACGGTGAGCGACGAGCAGTACTTC. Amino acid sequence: CASSSGWTVSDEQYF.

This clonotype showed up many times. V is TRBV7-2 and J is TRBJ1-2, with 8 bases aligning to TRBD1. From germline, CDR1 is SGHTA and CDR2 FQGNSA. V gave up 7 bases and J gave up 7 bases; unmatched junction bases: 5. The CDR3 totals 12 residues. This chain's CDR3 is CASTDRGGGYTF. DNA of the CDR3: TGTGCCAGCACCGACAGGGGAGGTGGCTACACCTTC. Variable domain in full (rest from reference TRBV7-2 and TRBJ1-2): GAGVSQSPSNKVTEKGKDVELRCDPISGHTALYWYRQSLGQGLEFLIYFQGNSAPDKSGLPSDRFSAERTGGSVSTLTIQRTQQEDSAVYLCASTDRGGGYTFGSGTRLTVV.

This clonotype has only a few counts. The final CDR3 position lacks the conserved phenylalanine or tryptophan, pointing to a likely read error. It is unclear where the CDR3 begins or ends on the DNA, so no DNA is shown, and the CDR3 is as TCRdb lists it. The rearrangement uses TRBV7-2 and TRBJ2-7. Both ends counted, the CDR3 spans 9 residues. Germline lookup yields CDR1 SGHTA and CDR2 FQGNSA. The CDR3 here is CASSLALRA.

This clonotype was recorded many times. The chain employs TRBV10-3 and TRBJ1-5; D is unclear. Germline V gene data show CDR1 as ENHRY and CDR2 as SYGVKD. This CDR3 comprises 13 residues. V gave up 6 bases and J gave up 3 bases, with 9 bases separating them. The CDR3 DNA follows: TGTGCCATCAGCCCAGCCCTCAATCAGCCCCAGCATTTT. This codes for CAISPALNQPQHF.

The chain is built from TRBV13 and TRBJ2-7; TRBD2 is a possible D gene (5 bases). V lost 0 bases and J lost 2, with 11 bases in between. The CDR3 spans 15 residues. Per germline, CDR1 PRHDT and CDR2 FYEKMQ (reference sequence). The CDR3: CASSLGAAETYEQYF. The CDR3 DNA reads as TGTGCCAGCAGCTTAGGGGCAGCGGAGACCTACGAGCAGTACTTC.

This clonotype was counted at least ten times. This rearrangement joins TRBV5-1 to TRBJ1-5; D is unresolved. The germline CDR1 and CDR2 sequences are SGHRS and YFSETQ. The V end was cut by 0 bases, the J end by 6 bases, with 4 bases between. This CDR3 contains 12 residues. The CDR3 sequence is CASSLVFQPQHF. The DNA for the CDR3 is TGCGCCAGCAGCTTGGTTTTTCAGCCCCAGCATTTT.

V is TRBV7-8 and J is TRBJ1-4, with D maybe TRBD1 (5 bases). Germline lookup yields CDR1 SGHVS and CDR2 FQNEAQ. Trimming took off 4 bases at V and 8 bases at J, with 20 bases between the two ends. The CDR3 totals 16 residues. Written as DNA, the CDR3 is TGTGCCAGCAGCTCCCGAAGAGGGACCGCGAAGGAAAAACTGTTTTTT. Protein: CASSSRRGTAKEKLFF.

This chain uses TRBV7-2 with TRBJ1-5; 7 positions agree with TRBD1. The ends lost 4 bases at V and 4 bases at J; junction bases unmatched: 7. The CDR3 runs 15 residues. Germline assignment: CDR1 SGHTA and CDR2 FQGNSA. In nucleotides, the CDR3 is TGTACCAGCAGCTACCGGGGACAGACAAATCAGCCCCAGCATTTT. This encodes CTSSYRGQTNQPQHF.

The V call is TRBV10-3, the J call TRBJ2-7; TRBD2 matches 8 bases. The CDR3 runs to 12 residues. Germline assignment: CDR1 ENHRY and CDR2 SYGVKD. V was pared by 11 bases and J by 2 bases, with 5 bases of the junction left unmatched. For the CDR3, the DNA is TGTGCCGTGACTAGCGCGGCCTACGAGCAGTACTTC. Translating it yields CAVTSAAYEQYF.

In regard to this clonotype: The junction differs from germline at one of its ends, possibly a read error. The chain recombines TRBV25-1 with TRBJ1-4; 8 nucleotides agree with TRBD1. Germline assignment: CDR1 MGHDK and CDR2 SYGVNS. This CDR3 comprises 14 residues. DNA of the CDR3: TGTGCCAGCAGTTACCGGACAGGGAATGGAAAACTGTTTTTT. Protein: CASSYRTGNGKLFF.

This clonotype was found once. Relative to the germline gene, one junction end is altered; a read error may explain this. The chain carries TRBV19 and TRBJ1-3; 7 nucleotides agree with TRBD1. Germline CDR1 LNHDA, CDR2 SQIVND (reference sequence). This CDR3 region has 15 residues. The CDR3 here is CASSPRQGSGNTICF. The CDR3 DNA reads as TGTGCCAGTAGTCCCCGACAGGGCTCTGGAAACACCATATGTTTT.

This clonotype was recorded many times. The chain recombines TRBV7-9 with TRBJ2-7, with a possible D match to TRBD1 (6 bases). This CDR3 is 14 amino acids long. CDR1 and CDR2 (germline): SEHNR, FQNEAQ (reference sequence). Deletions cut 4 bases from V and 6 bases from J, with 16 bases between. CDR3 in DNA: TGTGCCAGCAGCTCTCAACACAGGGTTCTCGAGCAGTACTTC. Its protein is CASSSQHRVLEQYF.

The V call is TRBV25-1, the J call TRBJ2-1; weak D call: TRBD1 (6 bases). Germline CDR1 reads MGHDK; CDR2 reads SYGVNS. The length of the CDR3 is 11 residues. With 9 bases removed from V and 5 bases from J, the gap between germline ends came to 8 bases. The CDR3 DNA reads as TGTGCCAGTCGGACAGACAATGAGCAGTTCTTC. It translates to CASRTDNEQFF.

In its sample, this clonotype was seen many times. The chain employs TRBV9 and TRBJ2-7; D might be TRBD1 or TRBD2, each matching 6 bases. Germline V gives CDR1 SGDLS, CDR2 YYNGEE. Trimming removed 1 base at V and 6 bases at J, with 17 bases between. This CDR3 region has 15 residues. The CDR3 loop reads CASSVKGGALIEQYF. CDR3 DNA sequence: TGTGCCAGCAGCGTAAAGGGGGGCGCATTGATCGAGCAGTACTTC.

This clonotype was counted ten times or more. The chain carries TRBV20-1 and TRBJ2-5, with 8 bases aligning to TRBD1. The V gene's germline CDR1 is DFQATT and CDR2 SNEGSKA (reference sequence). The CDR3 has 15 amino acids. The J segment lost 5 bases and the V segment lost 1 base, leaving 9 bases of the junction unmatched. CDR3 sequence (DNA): TGCAGTGCTAGAGCCCTCAGGGGGCGCGGGGAGACCCAGTACTTC. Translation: CSARALRGRGETQYF.